The clone carrying this TCR beta chain appeared a single time. Its matching antigen is unknown. This record comes from a study of T cell responses to AZD1222 COVID-19 vaccine. Overall study findings and caveats: Close to half of all spike-specific TCRs reportedly target regions of the variants that are unmutated. Spike-spanning, vaccine-associated CD4 TCRs were dominant at 160-218 and 743-854.

Sequencing used immunoSEQ multiplex PCR; TCRdb keeps in-frame clones, though not all of them. The sample yields about 120,000 clones, 75% to 90% seen once. The clonotype originates from an adult in good health. Sequencing used peripheral blood, obtained on day 0 of AZD1222 vaccination.

CDR3 residues: CSVRRDRGYREQYF. The CDR3 DNA is TGCAGCGTGCGCCGGGACAGGGGATATCGGGAGCAGTACTTC. The chain links TRBV29-1 to TRBJ2-7; 10 bases are shared with TRBD1. The CDR3 runs to 14 residues. The ends lost 6 bases at V and 7 bases at J; junction bases unmatched: 12. Looked up from germline, CDR1 is SQVTM and CDR2 is ANQGSEA.